The 18 T cell receptor beta chains below were found in one sample sequenced in a study of CD4 T cells in relation to SARS-CoV-2 and coronaviruses. CD4+ T cells from unexposed donors were obtained before the COVID-19 pandemic (2011-2018). Isolation of CD4+ T cells took place after about eleven days in culture. No antigen has been identified for these receptors. The table came from immunoSEQ multiplex PCR; TCRdb's copy has only in-frame clones and leaves some out. The table includes fewer than 25,000 clones, 77% detected once. Sequenced: CD4+ T cells from PBMCs, cultured in vitro. Receptor source: a human donor in good health.

CDR3 sequence (DNA): TGTGCCATCAGTAAGGGACAGGGTAGGAACTATGGCTACACCTTC. Protein: CAISKGQGRNYGYTF. V usage is TRBV10-3 and J usage is TRBJ1-2, with TRBD1 identical over 9 bases. CDR3 length: 15 residues. The ends lost 5 bases at V and 2 bases at J; junction bases unmatched: 6. Germline V CDR1 and CDR2: ENHRY, SYGVKD.

The rearrangement joins TRBV5-4 to TRBJ1-1; TRBD1 matches 11 bases. V was clipped by 4 bases and J by 6 bases; unmatched bases: 8. From germline, CDR1 is SGHNT and CDR2 YYREEE (reference sequence). This CDR3 is 15 amino acids long. This CDR3 reads CASSNGDRGRPEAFF. In DNA, the CDR3 is TGTGCCAGCAGCAATGGGGACAGGGGGAGGCCTGAAGCTTTCTTT.

The rearrangement links TRBV14 to TRBJ1-1; maybe TRBD1 (5 bases). Germline values: CDR1 SGHDN, CDR2 FVKESK. Trimming removed 5 bases at V and 3 bases at J, with 10 bases between. This CDR3 spans 13 amino acids. CDR3 protein: CASSKTEYTEAFF. CDR3 bases: TGTGCCAGCAGCAAGACAGAGTACACTGAAGCTTTCTTT.

This chain uses TRBV5-1 with TRBJ2-7; 9 bases match TRBD2. The CDR3 is made up of 17 amino acids. Germline V gives CDR1 SGHRS, CDR2 YFSETQ. J lost 3 bases, V lost 3 bases, and 13 bases had no gene match. Here the CDR3 reads CASSSSPPGLADYEQYF. CDR3 DNA sequence: TGCGCCAGCAGCTCATCGCCCCCGGGACTAGCAGACTACGAGCAGTACTTC.

This sequence joins TRBV5-6 and TRBJ2-1; possible D gene TRBD2, 7 bases. The CDR3 has 16 residues. Trimming cost V 3 bases and J 4 bases, with 17 bases left between them. Germline V gene data show CDR1 as SGHDT and CDR2 as YYEEEE. The CDR3 DNA reads as TGTGCCAGCAGCTCCCTACTGGCGGGGGCGTACAATGAGCAGTTCTTC. Encoded protein: CASSSLLAGAYNEQFF.

J is TRBJ2-7 and V is TRBV27; 8 nucleotides align to TRBD1. The CDR3 totals 15 residues. J gave up 9 bases and V 5 bases, and 15 bases lay outside the gene matches. Germline-derived CDR1 and CDR2 are MNHEY and SMNVEV (reference sequence). The DNA of the CDR3 is TGTGCCAGCAGTCCCCAGGGGGCGAGTCGTTGGTCGCAGTACTTC. Protein sequence: CASSPQGASRWSQYF.

J is TRBJ2-1 and V is TRBV6-2 or TRBV6-3; 12 bases fit TRBD2. Germline lookup yields CDR1 MNHEY and CDR2 SVGEGT. J was trimmed by 6 bases and V by 2 bases; bases with no gene match: 2. The CDR3 consists of 15 residues. The CDR3 is CASSYALAGGNEQFF. CDR3 in DNA: TGTGCCAGCAGTTACGCACTAGCGGGGGGCAATGAGCAGTTCTTC.

The chain recombines TRBV30 with TRBJ1-3, with D possibly matching TRBD1 (6 bases). With 2 bases removed from V and 3 bases from J, the gap between germline ends came to 11 bases. Germline CDR1 is GTSNPN and CDR2 is SVGIG (reference sequence). This CDR3 has 14 amino acids. The CDR3 loop is CAWSNRAIGNTIYF. The CDR3 region has the DNA TGTGCCTGGAGTAACAGGGCGATTGGAAACACCATATATTTT. The full variable domain, its missing parts supplied by reference TRBV30 and TRBJ1-3, is SQTIHQWPATLVQPVGSPLSLECTVEGTSNPNLYWYRQAAGRGLQLLFYSVGIGQISSEVPQNLSASRPQDRQFILSSKKLLLSDSGFYLCAWSNRAIGNTIYFGEGSWLTVV.

The chain recombines TRBV5-4 with TRBJ1-2, with 9 bases lining up with TRBD1. The length of the CDR3 is 15 residues. Per the germline V gene, CDR1 is SGHNT and CDR2 is YYREEE (reference sequence). V lost 0 bases, J lost 8 bases, and 8 bases stayed unmatched. The chain's CDR3 is CASSLVGTGNSGYTF. The DNA of the CDR3 is TGTGCCAGCAGCTTGGTTGGGACAGGGAATTCCGGCTACACCTTC.

The CDR3 bases are TGCAGCGCCCGGACAGGGTCGGGGGATGAGCAGTTCTTC. Its translation is CSARTGSGDEQFF. V is TRBV29-1 and J is TRBJ2-1, with 8 bases aligning to TRBD1. V trimming: 7 bases; J trimming: 8 bases; junction bases outside the gene matches: 10. Germline lookup yields CDR1 SQVTM and CDR2 ANQGSEA. CDR3 length: 13 residues.

This sequence joins TRBV29-1 and TRBJ1-3; D perhaps matches TRBD1 (6 bases). Germline V gives CDR1 SQVTM, CDR2 ANQGSEA. V lost 5 bases and J 0 bases, leaving 14 bases between the germline ends. The CDR3 consists of 15 residues. CDR3 in DNA: TGCAGCGTTCCGCTCCAGGGGAGCTCTGGAAACACCATATATTTT. This gives the protein CSVPLQGSSGNTIYF.

The genes are TRBV7-2 and TRBJ2-1; 10 bases match TRBD1. V was clipped by 5 bases and J by 4 bases; unmatched bases: 8. There are 16 residues in the CDR3. From germline, CDR1 is SGHTA and CDR2 FQGNSA. The CDR3 coding sequence is TGTGCCAGCAGCCCCCAACCGGGACAGGGGTACAATGAGCAGTTCTTC. It yields the protein CASSPQPGQGYNEQFF. Using reference TRBV7-2 and TRBJ2-1 for the parts outside the CDR3, the full variable domain is GAGVSQSPSNKVTEKGKDVELRCDPISGHTALYWYRQSLGQGLEFLIYFQGNSAPDKSGLPSDRFSAERTGGSVSTLTIQRTQQEDSAVYLCASSPQPGQGYNEQFFGPGTRLTVL.

The chain carries TRBV4-1 and TRBJ2-5; 10 bases map to TRBD1. V shed 4 bases and J 5 bases; nucleotides not matched to a gene: 7. Germline CDR1 MGHRA, CDR2 YSYEKL. The CDR3 loop spans 15 amino acids. The CDR3, as DNA: TGCGCCAGCAGCCGGGGGACAGGGGATCGGGAGACCCAGTACTTC. This sequence encodes CASSRGTGDRETQYF.

V gene TRBV12-5 combines with J gene TRBJ2-1; the match to TRBD1 covers 8 bases. V was clipped by 5 bases and J by 6 bases; unmatched bases: 9. The CDR3 is made up of 15 amino acids. The germline CDR1 and CDR2 sequences are LGHNT and FRNRAP. The CDR3 loop reads CASGNRGVSGNEQFF. CDR3 DNA: TGTGCTAGTGGTAACAGGGGGGTATCGGGCAATGAGCAGTTCTTC.

About this clone: Relative to the germline gene, one junction end is altered; a read error may explain this. The chain recombines TRBV5-5 with TRBJ2-3; perhaps TRBD2 as D (6 bases). Per germline, CDR1 SGHKS and CDR2 YYEKEE (reference sequence). CDR3 length: 14 amino acids. CDR3 region: CASSLEAGTDTQYF. Here the CDR3 DNA reads TGTGCCAGCAGTTTGGAGGCGGGAACAGATACGCAGTATTTT. Looking up the rest from reference TRBV5-5 and TRBJ2-3 gives the full variable domain: DAGVTQSPTHLIKTRGQQVTLRCSPISGHKSVSWYQQVLGQGPQFIFQYYEKEERGRGNFPDRFSARQFPNYSSELNVNALLLGDSALYLCASSLEAGTDTQYFGPGTRLTVL.

This sequence joins TRBV11-3 and TRBJ2-1; 12 bases fit TRBD1. The CDR3 spans 14 residues. Germline loops: CDR1 SGHNT, CDR2 YENEEA. Unmatched junction bases numbered 5, after V lost 6 bases and J lost 8 bases. CDR3 nucleotides: TGTGCCAGCAGGAAGGGACAGGGGGCGGATGAGCAGTTCTTC. The encoded protein is CASRKGQGADEQFF.

This chain joins TRBV12-3 or TRBV12-4 and TRBJ2-7; weak D call: TRBD1 (6 bases). V lost 5 bases to trimming and J lost 6 bases, with 14 bases between them. The CDR3 has 13 residues. CDR3 DNA sequence: TGTGCCAGCAGTATTACAGGGCTTCCCGAGCAGTACTTC. Translating it yields CASSITGLPEQYF.

The count of this clone is one. V gene TRBV5-1 combines with J gene TRBJ2-3, with TRBD1 identical over 7 bases. The CDR3 sequence is 16 residues long. Trimming removed 1 base from V and 1 base from J; junction bases left unmatched: 6. From germline, CDR1 is SGHRS and CDR2 YFSETQ. The CDR3 spells CASSLLRDRRTDTQYF. CDR3 DNA: TGCGCCAGCAGCTTGCTCCGGGACAGACGCACAGATACGCAGTATTTT.